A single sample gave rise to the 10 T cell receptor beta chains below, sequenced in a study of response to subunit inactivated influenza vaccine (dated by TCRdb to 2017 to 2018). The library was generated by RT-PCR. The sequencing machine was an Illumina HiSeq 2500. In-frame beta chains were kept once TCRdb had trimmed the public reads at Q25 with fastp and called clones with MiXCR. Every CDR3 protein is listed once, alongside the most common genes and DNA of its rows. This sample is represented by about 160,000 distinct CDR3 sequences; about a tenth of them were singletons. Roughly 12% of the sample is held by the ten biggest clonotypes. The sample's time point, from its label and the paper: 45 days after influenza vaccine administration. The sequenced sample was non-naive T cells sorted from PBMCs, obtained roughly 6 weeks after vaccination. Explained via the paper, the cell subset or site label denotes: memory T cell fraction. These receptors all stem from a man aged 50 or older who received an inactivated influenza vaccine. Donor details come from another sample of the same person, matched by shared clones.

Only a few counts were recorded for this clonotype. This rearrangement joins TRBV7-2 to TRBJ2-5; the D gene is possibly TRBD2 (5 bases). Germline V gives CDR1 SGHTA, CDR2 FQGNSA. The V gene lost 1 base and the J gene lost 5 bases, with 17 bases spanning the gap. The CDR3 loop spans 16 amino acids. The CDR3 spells CASSLVSGLLRETQYF. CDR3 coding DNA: TGTGCCAGCAGCTTAGTATCAGGACTCCTCCGGGAGACCCAGTACTTC.

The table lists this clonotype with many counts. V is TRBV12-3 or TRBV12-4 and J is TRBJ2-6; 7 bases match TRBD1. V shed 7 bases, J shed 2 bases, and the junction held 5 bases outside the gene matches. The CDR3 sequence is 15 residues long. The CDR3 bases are TGTGCCAGCACTCTAGGACAGGCTGGGGCCAACGTCCTGACTTTC. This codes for CASTLGQAGANVLTF.

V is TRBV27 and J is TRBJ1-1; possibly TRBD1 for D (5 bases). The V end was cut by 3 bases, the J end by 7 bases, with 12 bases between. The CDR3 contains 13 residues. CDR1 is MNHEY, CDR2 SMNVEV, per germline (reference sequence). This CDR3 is CASSFPGGFEAFF. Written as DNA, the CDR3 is TGTGCCAGCAGTTTTCCGGGGGGGTTTGAAGCTTTCTTT.

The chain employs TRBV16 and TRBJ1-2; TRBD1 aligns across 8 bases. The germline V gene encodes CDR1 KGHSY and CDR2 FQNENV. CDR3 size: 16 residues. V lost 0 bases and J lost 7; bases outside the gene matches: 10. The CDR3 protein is CASSQSDGRGLGGYTF. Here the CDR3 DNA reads TGTGCCAGCAGCCAATCGGACGGCAGGGGGCTTGGTGGCTACACCTTC.

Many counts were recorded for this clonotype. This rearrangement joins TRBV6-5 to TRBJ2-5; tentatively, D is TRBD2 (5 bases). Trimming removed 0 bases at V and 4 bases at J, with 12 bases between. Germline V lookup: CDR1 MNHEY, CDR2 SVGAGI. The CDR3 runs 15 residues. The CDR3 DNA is TGTGCCAGCAGTTACTCGATCCTAGCCCCAGAGACCCAGTACTTC. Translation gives CASSYSILAPETQYF.

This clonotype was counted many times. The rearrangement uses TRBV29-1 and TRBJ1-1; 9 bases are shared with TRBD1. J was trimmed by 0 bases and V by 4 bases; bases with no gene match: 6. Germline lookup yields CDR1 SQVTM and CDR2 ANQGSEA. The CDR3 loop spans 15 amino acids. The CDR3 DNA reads TGCAGCGTTGGGGGACAGGGAAGGATGAACACTGAAGCTTTCTTT. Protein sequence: CSVGGQGRMNTEAFF.

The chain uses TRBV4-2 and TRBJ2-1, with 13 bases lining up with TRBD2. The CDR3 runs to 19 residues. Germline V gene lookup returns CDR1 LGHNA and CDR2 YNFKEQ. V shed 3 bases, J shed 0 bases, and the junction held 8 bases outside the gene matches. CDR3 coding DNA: TGTGCCAGCAGCCAGGAACTAGCGGGAGGGCGAACCTCCTACAATGAGCAGTTCTTC. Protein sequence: CASSQELAGGRTSYNEQFF.

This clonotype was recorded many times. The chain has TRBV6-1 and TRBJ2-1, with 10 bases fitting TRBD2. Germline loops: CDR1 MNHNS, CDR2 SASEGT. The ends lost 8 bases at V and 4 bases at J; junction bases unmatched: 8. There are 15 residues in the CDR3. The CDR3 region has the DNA TGTGCCAGCCTGGCTAGCGGGAGAGGGTACAATGAGCAGTTCTTC. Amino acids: CASLASGRGYNEQFF.

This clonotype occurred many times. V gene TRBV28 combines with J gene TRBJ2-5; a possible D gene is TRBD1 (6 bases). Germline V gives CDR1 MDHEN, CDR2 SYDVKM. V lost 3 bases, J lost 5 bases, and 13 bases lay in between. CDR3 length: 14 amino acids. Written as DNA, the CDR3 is TGTGCCAGCAGTTTTTGGGGGCCCTGGGAGACCCAGTACTTC. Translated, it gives CASSFWGPWETQYF. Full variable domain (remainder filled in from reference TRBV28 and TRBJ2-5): DVKVTQSSRYLVKRTGEKVFLECVQDMDHENMFWYRQDPGLGLRLIYFSYDVKMKEKGDIPEGYSVSREKKERFSLILESASTNQTSMYLCASSFWGPWETQYFGPGTRLLVL.

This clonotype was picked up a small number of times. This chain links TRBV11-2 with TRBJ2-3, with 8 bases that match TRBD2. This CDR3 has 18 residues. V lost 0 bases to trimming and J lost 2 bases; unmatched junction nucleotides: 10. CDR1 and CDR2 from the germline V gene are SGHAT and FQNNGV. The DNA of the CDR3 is TGTGCCAGCAGCTTAGACGATACCGGGACTAGTCACACAGATACGCAGTATTTT. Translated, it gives CASSLDDTGTSHTDTQYF.